A selection of T cell receptor beta chains follows, all from one sample in a study of blood T cell repertoires in COVID-19. Some clones are missing from TCRdb's copy, which holds only in-frame ones; the method was immunoSEQ multiplex PCR. The data contain about 70,000 clones, 75% to 85% of them singletons. Material for sequencing was peripheral blood. Receptors were obtained from a woman aged 60-75 years with acute or convalescent COVID-19. The CDR3 runs from the conserved cysteine through the conserved F or W. Fields, in order: D gene, clone size, V gene, J gene, CDR3 DNA, CDR3 protein. The D gene is left open where the match is weak. Clone size is given for some rows only: seen once, a few or many times, or a class if the clone is expanded.

>TRBD1|NA|TRBV9|TRBJ1-2
TGTGCCAGCAGCGTACAATCGGGACAGCTCTTTAACTATGGCTACACCTTC
CASSVQSGQLFNYGYTF
>TRBD1|NA|TRBV6-6|TRBJ1-2
TGTGCCAGCAGTCCTAGCCGCGACAGGGTGCATGGCTATGGCTACACCTTC
CASSPSRDRVHGYGYTF
>TRBD1|NA|TRBV28|TRBJ2-7
TGTGCCAGCAGTTACCCGAGGGGACAGCCAGATTACGAGCAGTACTTC
CASSYPRGQPDYEQYF
>NA|NA|TRBV28|TRBJ2-5
TGTGCCAGCAGTTTCGAGATCGGGGTAGCTGGCCAAGAGACCCAGTACTTC
CASSFEIGVAGQETQYF
>NA|NA|TRBV12-5|TRBJ2-7
TGTGCTAGTGGTTTGGTACCAGATTACTACGAGCAGTACTTC
CASGLVPDYYEQYF
>TRBD1|NA|TRBV5-1|TRBJ1-1
TGCGCCAGCAGCTTGCTTCTACCGGGACAGGAAGCTTTCTTT
CASSLLLPGQEAFF
>TRBD1|NA|TRBV3-1/TRBV3-2|TRBJ2-1
TGTGCCAGCAGCCAAGACAGGGGGCTATTCAATGAGCAGTTCTTC
CASSQDRGLFNEQFF
>TRBD2|NA|TRBV12-5|TRBJ2-3
TGTGCTAGTGGTTTCGGGACTAGCGGGGGCCCGTCTAGCACAGATACGCAGTATTTT
CASGFGTSGGPSSTDTQYF
>TRBD2|NA|TRBV6-2/TRBV6-3|TRBJ2-1
TGTGCCAGCAGTTACTCCGTAGCGGGGCCCTACAATGAGCAGTTCTTC
CASSYSVAGPYNEQFF
>NA|NA|TRBV7-9|TRBJ2-4
TGTGCCAGCAGCTTAGTAAAGGCGGGGGCCGGTAGTCTGATTCAGTACTTC
CASSLVKAGAGSLIQYF
>TRBD1|NA|TRBV19|TRBJ1-5
TGTGCCAGTAGAGACAGGGGGCGCGTAGGTCAGCCCCAGCATTTT
CASRDRGRVGQPQHF
>NA|NA|TRBV2|TRBJ2-5
TGTGCCAGCAGTGAAGGGGGGGGGCGCCGGGAGACCCAGTACTTC
CASSEGGGRRETQYF
>TRBD1|NA|TRBV13|TRBJ2-7
TGTGCCAGCAGTCACACCCGGGACAGGGCCTACGAGCAGTACTTC
CASSHTRDRAYEQYF
>NA|NA|TRBV27|TRBJ1-6
TGTGCCAGCAGTTTCGGTGTCGTAAATTCACCCCTCCACTTT
CASSFGVVNSPLHF
>NA|NA|TRBV7-2|TRBJ1-2
TGTGCCAGCAGCTCGGTAGCCTATGGCTACACCTTC
CASSSVAYGYTF
>NA|NA|TRBV9|TRBJ2-7
TGTGCCAGCAGCGTAGCAACAGACTACGAGCAGTACTTC
CASSVATDYEQYF
>TRBD1|NA|TRBV6-2/TRBV6-3|TRBJ1-1
TGTGCCAGCAGTTACCCCTCAGGGGGCGGTTTTTTCGGAGCTTTCTTT
CASSYPSGGGFFGAFF
>NA|NA|TRBV5-6|TRBJ1-1
TGTGCCAGCAGCTTATTCAGGGATGAAGCTTTCTTT
CASSLFRDEAFF
>TRBD2|NA|TRBV3-1/TRBV3-2|TRBJ2-7
TGTGCCAGCAGCCCAGGACTAGCGGGGGGCCACGAGCAGTACTTC
CASSPGLAGGHEQYF
>NA|NA|TRBV7-3|TRBJ2-7
TGTGCCAGCAGCCGGGATCCCACTTCCCCCCAGTACTTC
CASSRDPTSPQYF
>NA|NA|TRBV5-4|TRBJ2-3
TGTGCCAGCAGCTTGTGGAGGGGCACAGATACGCAGTATTTT
CASSLWRGTDTQYF
>NA|NA|TRBV21-1|TRBJ1-1
TGTGCCAGCGGATTAATCTTTCGGTTGAGAGGAGCTTTCTTT
CASGLIFRLRGAFF
>NA|once|TRBV5-6|TRBJ1-2
TGTGCCAGCACCCCCCCGGGTGGTGACTATGGCTACACCTTC
CASTPPGGDYGYTF
>TRBD1|NA|TRBV30|TRBJ1-1
TGTGCCTGGAATCTGGGGGACAGGGAGCGAACTGAAGCTTTCTTT
CAWNLGDRERTEAFF
>TRBD2|few|TRBV6-5|TRBJ2-7
TGTGCCAGCCCTAGCGGGGGGGACCACTACGAGCAGTACTTC
CASPSGGDHYEQYF
>TRBD1|NA|TRBV30|TRBJ2-7
TGTGCCTGGAGTGCGGACAGGGAGAGGGCCCGGTACTTC
CAWSADRERARYF
>TRBD1|NA|TRBV5-6|TRBJ1-1
TGTGCCAGCAGTCCCAGGTGGACAGGGTCGGCTTTCTTT
CASSPRWTGSAFF
>TRBD1|NA|TRBV5-1|TRBJ1-4
TGCGCCAGCAGCACCATGACAGGGGGGGAAGAAAAACTGTTTTTT
CASSTMTGGEEKLFF
>TRBD2|once|TRBV5-4|TRBJ2-3
TGTGCCAGCAGCGTGGGTAGCGGGGGGGCCGCAGATACGCAGTATTTT
CASSVGSGGAADTQYF
>TRBD1|NA|TRBV5-1|TRBJ2-2
TGCGCCAGCAGCCAGGGACAGGGGGCCGGGGAGCTGTTTTTT
CASSQGQGAGELFF
>TRBD1|few|TRBV9|TRBJ1-1
TGTGCCAGCAGCACAGGGGACACTGAAGCTTTCTTT
CASSTGDTEAFF
>NA|NA|TRBV7-2|TRBJ1-1
TGTGCCAGCAGCTTAACCCGGGGCACTGAAGCTTTCTTT
CASSLTRGTEAFF
>TRBD2|NA|TRBV4-1|TRBJ2-2
TGCGCCAGCAGCCACCCCGGGACTAGTTCCGGGGAGCTGTTTTTT
CASSHPGTSSGELFF
>NA|few|TRBV5-1|TRBJ1-1
TGCGCCAGCAGCTTGGGACCGGGGGGCACTGAAGCTTTCTTT
CASSLGPGGTEAFF